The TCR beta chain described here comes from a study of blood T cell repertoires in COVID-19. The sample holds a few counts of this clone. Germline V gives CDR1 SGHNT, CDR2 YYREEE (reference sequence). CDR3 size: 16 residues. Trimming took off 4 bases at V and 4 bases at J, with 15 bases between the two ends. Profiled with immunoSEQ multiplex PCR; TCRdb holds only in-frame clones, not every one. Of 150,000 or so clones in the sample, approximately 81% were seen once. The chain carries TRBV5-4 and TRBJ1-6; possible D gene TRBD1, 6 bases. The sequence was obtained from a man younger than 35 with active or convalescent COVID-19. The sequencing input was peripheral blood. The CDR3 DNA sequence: TGTGCCAGCAGCGTGGGGGGCAGTTCTTATAATTCACCCCTCCACTTT. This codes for CASSVGGSSYNSPLHF.